This is a list of T cell receptor beta chains from one sample in a study of T-cell reconstitution after alpha-beta-depleted transplantation in children. In TCRdb, the PCR reads were re-called with MiXCR into one record per CDR3 protein. The sample yields about half a million distinct CDR3 sequences, under 15% seen once. Sequenced here: PBMCs from the stem cell graft donor, sampled from the stem cell graft. These receptor sequences come from a human donor who donated a stem cell graft to a child with combined immunodeficiency. Each CDR3 is given with its conserved first and last residue. A D gene is named only where the DNA matches it firmly. Clone size is shown for a subset of rows, as once, few, many or a class of expanded clone.

j_call	clone_size	v_call	d_call	cdr3_aa	cdr3_nt
TRBJ2-7	.	TRBV7-9	.	CASSLVGISYEQYF	TGTGCCAGCAGCTTAGTTGGCATCTCCTACGAGCAGTACTTC
TRBJ1-3	many	TRBV29-1	.	CSAAVQGNTIYF	TGCAGCGCCGCAGTCCAGGGAAACACCATATATTTT
TRBJ2-1	few	TRBV19	TRBD1	CASSLTGTGNEQFF	TGTGCCAGTAGTCTCACCGGGACAGGGAACGAGCAGTTCTTC
TRBJ1-2	.	TRBV7-2	TRBD1	CASSRQGASYGYTF	TGTGCCAGCAGCCGGCAGGGGGCGAGCTATGGCTACACCTTC
TRBJ2-1	many	TRBV5-1	TRBD2	CASSLVYTSGRDEQFF	TGCGCCAGCAGCTTGGTGTATACTAGCGGGCGGGATGAGCAGTTCTTC
TRBJ1-2	.	TRBV7-2	TRBD1	CASSPRQGHGYTF	TGTGCCAGCAGCCCGCGACAGGGTCATGGCTACACCTTC
TRBJ2-1	few	TRBV4-3	.	CASSQVGGIFYEQFF	TGCGCCAGCAGCCAAGTGGGAGGTATTTTCTATGAGCAGTTCTTC
TRBJ2-1	.	TRBV6-1	TRBD2	CASMAFGGDYNEQFF	TGTGCCAGCATGGCTTTCGGGGGGGACTACAATGAGCAGTTCTTC
TRBJ2-5	few	TRBV29-1	TRBD2	CSDQRGGSETQYF	TGCAGCGACCAGCGGGGGGGCTCAGAGACCCAGTACTTC
TRBJ2-7	many	TRBV7-2	TRBD1	CASSPTGLYEQYF	TGTGCCAGCAGCCCGACAGGGCTCTACGAGCAGTACTTC
TRBJ2-7	few	TRBV12-3/TRBV12-4	TRBD2	CASSPGLGTSEYEQYF	TGTGCCAGCAGTCCCGGTTTAGGGACTAGTGAGTACGAGCAGTACTTC
TRBJ2-2	.	TRBV5-1	.	CASSLGDNISGELFF	TGCGCCAGCAGCTTAGGGGACAACATATCCGGGGAGCTGTTTTTT
TRBJ2-1	.	TRBV6-2/TRBV6-3	.	CASRHAFYNEQFF	TGTGCCAGCCGACATGCTTTCTACAATGAGCAGTTCTTC
TRBJ2-2	.	TRBV4-1	TRBD2	CASSQEWGGWNTGELFF	TGCGCCAGCAGCCAAGAATGGGGGGGGTGGAACACCGGGGAGCTGTTTTTT
TRBJ2-3	.	TRBV25-1	TRBD1	CASSDTQGASDTQYF	TGTGCCAGCAGTGATACACAGGGGGCCTCAGATACGCAGTATTTT
TRBJ2-5	few	TRBV6-5	.	CASRLSETQYF	TGTGCCAGCAGACTTAGTGAGACCCAGTACTTC
TRBJ1-1	few	TRBV6-5	.	CASSYIQEHTEAFF	TGTGCCAGCAGTTACATACAGGAACACACTGAAGCTTTCTTT
TRBJ2-3	few	TRBV7-9	.	CASVRTTTDTQYF	TGTGCCAGCGTGAGGACTACAACAGATACGCAGTATTTT
TRBJ2-1	many	TRBV4-3	.	CASSQAGALAQQFF	TGCGCCAGCAGCCAAGCCGGGGCTTTGGCTCAGCAGTTCTTC
TRBJ2-2	many	TRBV5-1	TRBD1	CASSAGQGTGELFF	TGCGCCAGCAGTGCGGGACAGGGGACCGGGGAGCTGTTTTTT
TRBJ2-7	few	TRBV11-3	.	CASSWGGLAMSYEQYF	TGTGCCAGCAGCTGGGGCGGTCTAGCGATGAGTTACGAGCAGTACTTC
TRBJ2-7	.	TRBV30	.	CAWSGLVQEQYF	TGTGCCTGGAGTGGACTAGTTCAGGAGCAGTACTTC